This T cell receptor (beta chain) was sequenced in a study of OX40 agonist ivuxolimab in advanced cancers. Some background on the complete study: Ivuxolimab, which targeted the costimulatory receptor OX40 (CD134), was an agonistic, fully human IgG2 monoclonal antibody. Intravenous ivuxolimab was administered to patients every 2 weeks at six dose levels: 0.01, 0.1, 0.3, 1.5, 3 and 10 mg/kg. Among the roughly 54 dose-escalation patients, around 19 had hepatocellular carcinoma, approximately 15 melanoma, 9 renal cell carcinoma and 9 head and neck cancer. In the dose-escalation cohort, 75% to 85% of patients were male, and the mean age was approximately 60 years with a range of roughly 20 to 80. Prior anti-PD-1, anti-PD-L1 or anti-CTLA-4 therapy was permitted, and checkpoint inhibitors had been received by roughly 42% of dose-escalation patients. Partial responses were achieved by three dose-escalation patients, of whom one had hepatocellular carcinoma and two had cutaneous melanoma. Peripheral TCRbeta sequencing was intended to test whether TCR sequence diversity was altered and clonal T-cell expansion was caused by ivuxolimab. The monotherapy dose-escalation portion (N of about 57 patients) of the phase I ivuxolimab trial is reported in the paper.

Points the paper makes about the study in general: On average, CD8+ T cells showed more expanded clones than CD4+ T cells after ivuxolimab. At doses of 0.1 to 3.0 mg/kg, clonal expansion of both CD4+ and CD8+ blood T cells was observed from baseline to week 6. Low levels of normalized T-cell clonal expansion were also seen in some patients who did not respond. The antigen specificity of the clonally expanded peripheral T cells was not determined. In the 0.1-3.0 mg/kg groups, partial responders had among the lowest normalized peripheral clonal expansion, particularly in CD8+ T cells.

Genomic DNA was isolated from the sorted cells so that the TCRbeta CDR3 region could be sequenced. The immunoSEQ Assay was used for sequencing of TCRbeta CDR3 regions. Here the immuneACCESS table is served through TCRdb, limited to in-frame sequences with V and J called. Missing clones are a known gap in these copies; in checked studies unresolved V genes cover under half, and the rest lacks a known reason. In all, the sample holds 60,000 to 85,000 clones, and 94% of those were seen once. The ten largest clonotypes hold around 20% of the sample. Turning to this clone: The antigen it recognizes is unknown. Base qualities are not provided; no much larger clone lies one nucleotide away.

Reading the germline V gene gives CDR1 MGHRA and CDR2 YSYEKL. The CDR3 numbers 15 residues from cysteine through phenylalanine. Only the CDR3 portion is preserved as DNA: 45 bases, with reading frame beginning at the first base. The trim is 1 base for V and 3 bases for J, with a gap of 13 bases between the germline ends. The trial excluded patients who had a history of autoimmune disease or were on systemic immunosuppression. Peripheral blood for TCR sequencing was drawn from every dose cohort at baseline, at cycle 4 day 1 and at cycle 7 day 1. The samples were taken from a phase I, first-in-human, multicenter, open-label dose-escalation trial of ivuxolimab. Adults with locally advanced or metastatic head and neck squamous cell, hepatocellular, melanoma or renal cell carcinoma were enrolled in the trial. Before TCR sequencing, CD4+ T cells and CD8+ T cells from peripheral blood were sorted into separate populations.

The receptor was derived from an adult with an advanced solid tumor such as melanoma, head and neck, liver or kidney cancer. The chain is made from TRBV4-1 and TRBJ2-7; no D gene can be assigned with confidence. The input for sequencing was CD4+ or CD8+ T cells sorted from blood, taken in a trial of the OX40 agonist ivuxolimab. Here is the DNA: TGCGCCAGCAGCCAAGTAGGGATTGATAGCTACGAGCAGTACTTC. This sequence encodes CASSQVGIDSYEQYF.